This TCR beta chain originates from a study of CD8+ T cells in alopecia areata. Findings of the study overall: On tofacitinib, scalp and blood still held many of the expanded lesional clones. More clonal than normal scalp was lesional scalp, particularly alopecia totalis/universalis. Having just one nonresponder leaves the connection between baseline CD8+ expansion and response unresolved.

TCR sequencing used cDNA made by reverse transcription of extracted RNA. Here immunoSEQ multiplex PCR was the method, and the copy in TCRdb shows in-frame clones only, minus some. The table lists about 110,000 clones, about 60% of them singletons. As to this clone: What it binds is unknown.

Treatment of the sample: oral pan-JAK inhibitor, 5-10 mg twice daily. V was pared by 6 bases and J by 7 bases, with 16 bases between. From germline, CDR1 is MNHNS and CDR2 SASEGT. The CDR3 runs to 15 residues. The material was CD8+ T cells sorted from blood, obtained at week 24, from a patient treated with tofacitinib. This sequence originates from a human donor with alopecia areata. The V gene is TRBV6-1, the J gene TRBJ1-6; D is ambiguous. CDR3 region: CASRRSRSQNSPLHF. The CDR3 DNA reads TGTGCCAGCAGGAGATCCCGGTCCCAGAATTCACCCCTCCACTTT.